In this sample, the clone carrying this T cell receptor beta chain turned up many times. This record comes from a study of human T cells and chemical hapten exposure. J was trimmed by 5 bases and V by 8 bases; bases with no gene match: 2. The CDR3 runs 13 residues. Germline assignment: CDR1 MGHRA and CDR2 YSYEKL. TCRdb fed the RACE reads into MiXCR, producing one record per CDR3 protein. The sample consists of roughly 120,000 distinct CDR3 sequences, roughly 9% of them appearing once. Time point indicated: patch test 2, 6 weeks after DPC sensitization. The sample's treatment: therapeutic diphenylcyclopropenone sensitization with weekly scalp DPC.

This sequence originates from a woman aged 35 to 49 with alopecia areata. Some clones in this sample may be carry-over from other donors' samples. Sequenced material: whole blood, taken in connection with sensitization to the hapten diphenylcyclopropenone (DPC). The chain is built from TRBV4-1 and TRBJ2-1, with 11 bases aligning to TRBD2. CDR3 DNA sequence: TGCGCCAGCGTAGCGGGGGGGAACAATGAGCAGTTCTTC. It codes for CASVAGGNNEQFF.